These T cell receptor beta chains were read from a single sample in a study of patients and donors after allogeneic stem cell transplantation. MiXCR, run by TCRdb on the RT-PCR reads, gives a single entry per CDR3 protein. Of more than 150,000 distinct CDR3 sequences listed, roughly 22% are singletons. The sequenced sample was blood, either unsorted or a sorted T cell fraction (not recorded which). Source of these receptors: a human donor who was either an allogeneic HSCT recipient or a stem cell or donor lymphocyte infusion donor (not recorded which). It is not recorded whose cells these are; they may come from a transplant donor. Each CDR3 is given with its conserved first and last residue. D genes are given only for firm matches. Where a row states a size, it is once, few, many or the class of an expanded clone; other rows omit it.

j_call: TRBJ1-6; v_call: TRBV2; d_call: .; clone_size: .; cdr3_aa: CASSLRWSPLHF; cdr3_nt: TGTGCCAGCAGTCTTAGATGGTCACCCCTCCACTTT
j_call: TRBJ2-7; v_call: TRBV2; d_call: .; clone_size: few; cdr3_aa: CASSEGSEQYF; cdr3_nt: TGTGCCAGCAGTGAAGGGTCTGAGCAGTACTTC
j_call: TRBJ1-1; v_call: TRBV2; d_call: .; clone_size: few; cdr3_aa: CASSDRVFAFF; cdr3_nt: TGTGCCAGCAGTGACAGGGTGTTTGCTTTCTTT
j_call: TRBJ1-2; v_call: TRBV3-1; d_call: .; clone_size: once; cdr3_aa: CASNQSDRHYGYTF; cdr3_nt: TGTGCCAGCAACCAATCCGACAGACACTATGGCTACACCTTC
j_call: TRBJ2-1; v_call: TRBV3-1; d_call: .; clone_size: .; cdr3_aa: CASSPASAGWNNEQFF; cdr3_nt: TGTGCCAGCAGCCCCGCGAGCGCGGGGTGGAACAATGAGCAGTTCTTC
j_call: TRBJ1-6; v_call: TRBV20-1; d_call: .; clone_size: many; cdr3_aa: CSASQDGAALASYNSPLHF; cdr3_nt: TGCAGTGCTAGTCAGGATGGAGCAGCACTTGCCTCCTATAATTCACCCCTCCACTTT
j_call: TRBJ2-5; v_call: TRBV6-5; d_call: .; clone_size: few; cdr3_aa: CASSLWTGQETQYF; cdr3_nt: TGTGCCAGCAGTTTATGGACGGGCCAAGAGACCCAGTACTTC
j_call: TRBJ1-1; v_call: TRBV12-3/TRBV12-4; d_call: .; clone_size: once; cdr3_aa: CASFNRGVNTEAFF; cdr3_nt: TGTGCCAGCTTCAATAGGGGGGTTAACACTGAAGCTTTCTTT
j_call: TRBJ1-2; v_call: TRBV5-1; d_call: TRBD1; clone_size: .; cdr3_aa: CASSGGQPLGTIYGYTF; cdr3_nt: TGCGCCAGCAGCGGGGGACAGCCTCTAGGAACCATCTATGGCTACACCTTC
j_call: TRBJ2-3; v_call: TRBV7-2; d_call: TRBD2; clone_size: .; cdr3_aa: CASSFSGRFADTQYF; cdr3_nt: TGTGCCAGCAGCTTTAGCGGGAGGTTTGCAGATACGCAGTATTTT
j_call: TRBJ2-7; v_call: TRBV5-1; d_call: .; clone_size: .; cdr3_aa: CASSWDISSYEQYF; cdr3_nt: TGCGCCAGCAGCTGGGACATAAGCTCCTACGAGCAGTACTTC
j_call: TRBJ2-7; v_call: TRBV6-2/TRBV6-3; d_call: TRBD2; clone_size: .; cdr3_aa: CASSYLLAGYEQYF; cdr3_nt: TGTGCCAGCAGTTACTTGCTAGCGGGCTACGAGCAGTACTTC
j_call: TRBJ2-1; v_call: TRBV13; d_call: .; clone_size: .; cdr3_aa: CASSQLAPVANEQFF; cdr3_nt: TGTGCCAGCAGCCAGCTAGCACCCGTCGCCAATGAGCAGTTCTTC
j_call: TRBJ2-7; v_call: TRBV4-1; d_call: TRBD1; clone_size: .; cdr3_aa: CASSFRDSYEQYF; cdr3_nt: TGCGCCAGCAGCTTTAGGGACAGCTACGAGCAGTACTTC
j_call: TRBJ2-3; v_call: TRBV5-1; d_call: .; clone_size: few; cdr3_aa: CASSSGLSTDTQYF; cdr3_nt: TGCGCCAGCAGCTCCGGACTGAGCACAGATACGCAGTATTTT
j_call: TRBJ2-1; v_call: TRBV29-1; d_call: TRBD2; clone_size: .; cdr3_aa: CSTWGLAGVADEQFF; cdr3_nt: TGCAGCACCTGGGGACTAGCGGGAGTGGCCGATGAGCAGTTCTTC